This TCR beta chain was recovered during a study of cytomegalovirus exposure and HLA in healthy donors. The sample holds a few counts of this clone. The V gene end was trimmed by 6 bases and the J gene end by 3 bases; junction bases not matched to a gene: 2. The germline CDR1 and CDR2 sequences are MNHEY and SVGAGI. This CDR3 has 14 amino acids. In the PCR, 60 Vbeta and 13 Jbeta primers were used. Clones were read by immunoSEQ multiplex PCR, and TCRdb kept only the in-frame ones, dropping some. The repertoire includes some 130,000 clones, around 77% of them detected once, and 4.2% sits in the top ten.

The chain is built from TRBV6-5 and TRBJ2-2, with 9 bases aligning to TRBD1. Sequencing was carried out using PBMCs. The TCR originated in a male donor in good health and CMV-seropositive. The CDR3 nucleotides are TGTGCCAGCAGACGGACAGGGGACACCGGGGAGCTGTTTTTT. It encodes CASRRTGDTGELFF.